This TCR beta chain was sequenced in a study of response to subunit inactivated influenza vaccine. General observations from the study: The authors put forward the suggestion that each seasonal influenza vaccination may bring in only a limited number of new T cells.

The ends were cut back, 3 bases at V and 6 bases at J, with 8 bases in the middle. This CDR3 contains 12 residues. To note about this clonotype: Its antigen remains unknown.

Via MiXCR, TCRdb re-called the RT-PCR reads, giving one row per CDR3 protein. The table has 450,000 to 600,000 distinct CDR3 sequences, about 15% seen once. The sequencing here drew on CD4+ T cells sorted from PBMCs, taken less than 30 months after vaccination. The chain carries TRBV12-3 or TRBV12-4 and TRBJ2-5, with TRBD1 as a possible D gene (5 bases). The source of this sequence is a man between 50 and 69 years old who received an inactivated influenza vaccine. The chain's CDR3 is CASSFRGKTQYF. In DNA form, the CDR3 reads TGTGCCAGCAGTTTTAGGGGAAAGACCCAGTACTTC.